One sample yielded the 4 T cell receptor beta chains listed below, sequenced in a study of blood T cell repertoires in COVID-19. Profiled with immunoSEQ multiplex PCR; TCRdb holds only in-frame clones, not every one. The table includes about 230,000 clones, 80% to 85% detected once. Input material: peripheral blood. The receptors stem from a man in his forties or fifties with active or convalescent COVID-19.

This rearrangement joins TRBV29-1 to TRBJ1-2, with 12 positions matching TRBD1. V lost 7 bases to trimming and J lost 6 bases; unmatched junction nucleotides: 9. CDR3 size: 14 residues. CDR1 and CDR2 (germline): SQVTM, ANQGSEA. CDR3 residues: CSARRGQGADGYTF. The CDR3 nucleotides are TGCAGCGCCCGAAGGGGACAGGGGGCCGATGGCTACACCTTC. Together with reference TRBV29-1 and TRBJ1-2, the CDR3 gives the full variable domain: SAVISQKPSRDICQRGTSLTIQCQVDSQVTMMFWYRQQPGQSLTLIATANQGSEATYESGFVIDKFPISRPNLTFSTLTVSNMSPEDSSIYLCSARRGQGADGYTFGSGTRLTVV.

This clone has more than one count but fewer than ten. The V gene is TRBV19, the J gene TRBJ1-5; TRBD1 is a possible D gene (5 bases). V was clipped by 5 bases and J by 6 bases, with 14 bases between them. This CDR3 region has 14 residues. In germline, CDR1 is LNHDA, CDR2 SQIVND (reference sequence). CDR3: CASSAGARGQPQHF. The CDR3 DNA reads TGTGCCAGTAGTGCCGGGGCGCGGGGTCAGCCCCAGCATTTT.

The CDR3 here is CASSYKGQGNSPLHF. CDR3 sequence (DNA): TGTGCCAGCAGCTACAAGGGACAGGGTAATTCACCCCTCCACTTT. The V and J genes are TRBV7-2 and TRBJ1-6; 9 positions agree with TRBD1. The length of the CDR3 is 15 residues. Germline CDR1 and CDR2: SGHTA and FQGNSA. Trimming at V came to 4 bases and at J to 6 bases, leaving 4 bases not matched to a gene.

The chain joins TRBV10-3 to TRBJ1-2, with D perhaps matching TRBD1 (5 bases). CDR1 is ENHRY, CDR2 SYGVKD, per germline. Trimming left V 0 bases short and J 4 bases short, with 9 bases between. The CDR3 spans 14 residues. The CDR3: CAISESGGSYGYTF. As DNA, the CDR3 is TGTGCCATCAGTGAGTCGGGGGGGTCCTATGGCTACACCTTC.